This paragraph reports one T cell receptor beta chain. The clone's antigen remains unknown. Base qualities are not at hand, and no much larger clone is one base apart. This specimen belongs to a study of cytomegalovirus exposure and HLA in healthy donors (dated by TCRdb to 2016 to 2017). At the level of the whole study: An earlier analysis of some 620 of the donors reported roughly 300 Gb of sequence data and about 120 million unique TCR beta sequences obtained from some 170 million T cells. An earlier analysis of approximately 580 of the donors used high-throughput TCR beta sequencing to judge whether each TCR beta V gene segment behaved as functional or pseudogenic. The study used immunosequencing to profile the T cell repertoires of 600 to 850 subjects and linked those repertoires to cytomegalovirus serostatus. The aim of the study was to test whether cataloging public T cell receptors could identify signatures of past pathogen exposure. Donor age, sex, ethnicity and CMV serostatus were collected together with the repertoire data. Class I and class II HLA loci were covered by the typing at four-digit resolution. Among 398 genotyped donors of the cohort, an average of around 250,000 unique TCR beta nucleotide sequences was sequenced per donor, of which about 18% were non-productive. Rather than using new phenotypic data, the later analysis identified candidate immune exposures from TCR beta sequences and from how often those sequences occurred across donors. To study patterns of TCR occurrence, a later analysis re-analyzed previously published TCR beta repertoires from under 750 donors and added high-resolution HLA genotyping. The genetic ancestry cluster associated with self-reported Caucasian donors included 81% of the 300 to 400 genotyped donors. Roughly 5 DR-DQ haplotypes were handled as single units for association and clustering because linkage in the cohort was strong. High-throughput TCR immunosequencing, statistical association of individual TCRs with disease status, and machine learning were combined to predict cytomegalovirus infection status. All discovery cohort repertoires had been generated using a single sequencing platform. In a later genetic analysis, genome-wide SNP genotypes for about 65% of the 666 donors were used, and that subset was treated as a discovery cohort. A separate validation cohort of approximately 130 different subjects was used in addition to the approximately 670-subject first cohort. Roughly 320 gigabases of sequencing data and around 80 million unique TCR sequences made up an early release that covered roughly 670 HLA-typed donors. Typing coverage varied by locus: roughly 620-640 donors for A, B, C, DRB1 and DQB1; 522 for DQA1; about 570 for DPA1; fewer than 480 for DPB1. General findings and caveats noted by the study authors: The classifier was reported to diagnose cytomegalovirus status with high specificity and sensitivity in both the original cohort and the validation cohort. Because some donors lacked HLA typing at each locus, the association tests relied only on the typed subset. Compared with equally common non-associated chains, HLA-associated TCR beta chains in a later analysis were more clonally expanded and had lower generation probabilities. A cluster of highly shared sequence variants was judged likely to be a technical artifact of the sequencing pipeline. A later analysis reported that several top co-occurrence clusters appeared linked to parvovirus B19, influenza, CMV and Epstein-Barr virus. In a later analysis, TCR association rates were found to vary across HLA loci, with the most associated TCRs seen for DRB1 alleles and the fewest for HLA-C alleles. In an earlier analysis of fewer than 750 of the donors, most TCR beta V segments were observed in productive rearrangements about 90% or about 30% of the time, broadly matching IMGT annotations. Strong co-occurrence of HLA alleles, especially DR and DQ, made assigning TCR associations to individual alleles difficult. For the cohort, immune exposure information was limited to CMV serostatus. In a later genetic analysis, fewer N-insertions in productive TCRs were reported among donors in an Asian-associated ancestry cluster than the roughly 700-donor mean. Across donors, most TCR sequences were observed very rarely, whereas some public TCRs were present in many individuals. In a later analysis, most CMV-associated TCR beta chains were found to appear HLA-restricted, with HLA associations seemingly driven largely by CMV exposure. According to the authors, the approach could potentially be generalized to other disease states and immunological phenotypes. Three of the identified cytomegalovirus-associated TCR beta chains were confirmed in vitro to be specific for cytomegalovirus antigens. A later analysis associated some 17,000 TCR beta sequences with specific HLA alleles at a false discovery rate of 0.05. A further reported finding was that TCR beta sequences accurately predicted the HLA-A and HLA-B alleles for most subjects in the first cohort. The presence/absence analyses assumed that sequencing depth was roughly uniform across donors, and that assumption may not be true. Seventeen rarely observed V segments, including chromosome 9 orphons, were excluded from the earlier analysis of about 600 of the donors because counts were too low. An association between a missense DCLRE1C variant and V-gene and J-gene trimming of TCR beta chains was found in a later genetic analysis and replicated in an independent cohort. Some IMGT-functional V segments, including TRBV6-2 and TRBV6-3, could not be told apart with the 87-base-pair reads, so those segments were excluded. In the study, around 150 TCR beta chains were listed as associated with cytomegalovirus. The cohort was sequenced for TCR beta chains only, and without alpha or paired-chain data the features that could be detected were limited. Linkage disequilibrium might explain the correlated functional status among segregating V segments, but an unknown experimental factor could not be ruled out.

The cohort was made up of 500 to 850 healthy bone marrow donors. Cohort members were all nominally healthy when sampled, although unrecorded immune exposures were likely present. The donor was CMV seronegative and belonged to the group of 380 or so seronegative cohort members. Every donor gave a peripheral blood sample, and the peripheral blood mononuclear cells from that sample were used for TCR beta sequencing. The Qiagen DNeasy Blood Extraction Kit was used to extract genomic DNA from the blood cell samples. CDR1 is given as MNHNY and CDR2 as SVGAGI, both from the germline V gene (reference sequence). Between the V and J ends, shortened by 5 bases and 10 bases respectively, the junction contains 14 bases. Spanning cysteine to phenylalanine, the CDR3 consists of 13 amino acids. CDR3 DNA only is kept here, 39 bases in frame from base 1. The receptor library was made with the immunoSEQ multiplex PCR assay. For the multiplex PCR, a mixture combining 60 forward primers for TCR Vbeta segments and 13 reverse primers for TCR Jbeta segments was used. The CDR3 region of rearranged TCR beta genes was amplified from genomic DNA with a multiplex PCR assay. On the Illumina HiSeq System, the amplified TCR beta libraries were sequenced as 87-base-pair reads. The original methods were these. A later analysis tallied approximately 87 million unique TCR beta chains across the 600 to 700 repertoires, and approximately 11 million of those chains were shared by two or more donors. A nearest-neighbor algorithm error-corrected the raw reads and collapsed the reads into unique sequences, merging closely related sequences to remove PCR and sequencing errors. V, D and J gene segments were assigned by aligning CDR3 sequences to IMGT reference sequences. For a sequence to be retained, at least a six-nucleotide match to both a V gene segment and a J gene segment was required. Rearrangements were called productive when the CDR3 lacked stop codons and stayed in frame with V and J; all others were non-productive. CDR3 was defined according to IMGT convention as the region running from the second conserved V-encoded cysteine to the conserved J-encoded phenylalanine. The earlier analysis of about 610 of the donors excluded sequences that lacked an unambiguous match to a single V gene segment. An earlier analysis of about 590 of the donors classified V segments as functional when productive rearrangements were above 56.7% and as segregating when the standard deviation between donors was above 5%. A statistical classification framework was developed to diagnose cytomegalovirus status using the catalog of TCR beta chain sequences. A later analysis assigned V and J genes by comparing TCR nucleotide sequences with IMGT/GENE-DB human TR gene sequences. A later analysis assigned CDR3 sequences and most-parsimonious VDJ recombination scenarios with the TCRdist pipeline. In a later analysis, every TCR beta chain was defined by the combination of its CDR3 amino acid sequence and its V-gene family, and reads without a unique V-gene family were dropped. In a later analysis, around 600 highly shared, low-generation-probability nucleotide sequences were removed to address suspected cross-contamination and a sequencing artifact. In a later analysis, a clonal expansion index was calculated for each public chain from normalized within-repertoire ranks of inferred template counts. In a later analysis, generation probabilities were computed with a VDJ recombination model fitted to out-of-frame rearrangements, and the resulting probabilities were checked against IGoR. Hypergeometric tests were used in a later analysis to score TCR-TCR, TCR-HLA and TCR-CMV co-occurrence, with a repertoire-size bias correction applied to the TCR pairs. A later analysis estimated false discovery rates by permuting HLA or CMV assignments 20 times. In a later analysis, co-occurring TCRs were grouped using DBSCAN, with TCRdist sequence similarity added in when clustering inside HLA-allele-positive subsets. Co-occurrence clustering excluded repertoires with fewer than 30,000 or more than 120,000 public chains, plus five with anomalous nucleotide sharing. TCRdb mirrors the immuneACCESS table, restricted to in-frame sequences. Some clones are absent from its copies; in checked studies, under half trace to an unresolved V gene, and the reason for the others is unknown. That table is the source of V, J and clone size, and D and trimming were worked out from the DNA. The sample table shows more than 150,000 clones, and around 80% are seen once. Of the sample, around 1.5% falls within the top ten clones.

The TCR was taken from a man in his forties in good health and CMV-seronegative. Sequences were obtained from PBMCs. The chain uses TRBV6-6 and TRBJ1-4; no confident D gene assignment can be made. The CDR3 region has the sequence CASSQYSRGKLFF. The DNA sequence is given as TGTGCCAGCAGTCAATATTCGCGGGGAAAACTGTTTTTT.